This T cell receptor (beta chain) was sequenced during a study of cytomegalovirus exposure and HLA in healthy donors. On the study more broadly: An earlier analysis found roughly 110 million unique TCR beta sequences from approximately 190 million T cells. From HLA-typed donors, an early data release held 70 million to 100 million unique TCRs.

All the people who gave samples were healthy bone marrow donors. While unrecorded immune exposures were likely, the donors were nominally healthy when sampled. The CDR3 sequence is 15 residues long. V was clipped by 4 bases and J by 3 bases; unmatched bases: 11. Germline V lookup: CDR1 SQVTM, CDR2 ANQGSEA. Both 60 Vbeta primers and 13 Jbeta primers went into the PCR. TCRdb's table, derived via immunoSEQ multiplex PCR, lists solely in-frame clones and lacks some. The repertoire shows approximately 150,000 clones; the top ten hold around 1.5%. This clonotype was obtained from a woman aged 50 to 60 in good health and CMV-seronegative. This rearrangement joins TRBV29-1 to TRBJ2-5; 7 bases fit TRBD1. The source material was PBMCs. CDR3 sequence reads: CSVVLPHTGEETQYF. DNA of the CDR3: TGCAGCGTTGTCCTACCCCATACAGGGGAAGAGACCCAGTACTTC.